In this sample, the clone carrying this T cell receptor beta chain turned up a few times. Libraries were prepared by immunoSEQ multiplex PCR; TCRdb keeps only in-frame clonotypes and omits some of them. The repertoire holds more than 250,000 clones, with around 88% as singletons. The source of the sample is a study of blood T cell repertoires in COVID-19. For the study at large: From T cells, B-cell-depleted T cells, or PBMCs came the material, which was cDNA or gDNA.

This TCR came from a woman between 45 and 65 years old with acute or convalescent COVID-19. Sequencing was done on a sample of peripheral blood.

CDR3 residues: CASSPQGRVGTEAFF. The CDR3 DNA reads as TGTGCCAGCAGCCCCCAAGGCAGGGTAGGCACTGAAGCTTTCTTT. J is TRBJ1-1 and V is TRBV7-2; tentative D call: TRBD1 (5 bases). CDR1 and CDR2 (germline): SGHTA, FQGNSA. CDR3 length: 15 residues. Trimming left V 5 bases short and J 4 bases short, with 17 bases between.